These 5 T cell receptor beta chains were all obtained from the same sample, sequenced in a study of T-cell reconstitution after alpha-beta-depleted transplantation in children. TCRbeta library construction was performed incorporating unique molecular identifiers. TCRdb processed the PCR reads anew with MiXCR; each CDR3 protein has one entry. The table lists about 640,000 distinct CDR3 sequences, around a sixth of them singletons. The specimen comprised PBMCs from the stem cell graft donor, sampled from the stem cell graft. The source of these receptors is a human donor who donated a stem cell graft to a child with acute myeloid leukemia.

There are a few counts of this clonotype. The chain uses TRBV20-1 and TRBJ2-1; 8 positions agree with TRBD1. Germline-derived CDR1 and CDR2 are DFQATT and SNEGSKA (reference sequence). V trimming: 6 bases; J trimming: 4 bases; junction bases outside the gene matches: 11. This CDR3 has 15 amino acids. CDR3 sequence: CSASPDRGIYNEQFF. DNA for the CDR3: TGCAGTGCCAGCCCCGACAGGGGAATATACAATGAGCAGTTCTTC.

This clonotype was counted between two and nine times. The chain links TRBV6-1 to TRBJ2-7; 7 bases are a match to TRBD2. This CDR3 has 14 residues. V was clipped by 10 bases and J by 3 bases; unmatched bases: 12. The germline V gene encodes CDR1 MNHNS and CDR2 SASEGT. Written as DNA, the CDR3 is TGTGCCACCAGATCCGGGGGGTTCGTCTACGAGCAGTACTTC. This translates into CATRSGGFVYEQYF.

This clonotype showed up just a few times. The V call is TRBV20-1, the J call TRBJ1-1; D perhaps matches TRBD1 (5 bases). The ends were cut back, 3 bases at V and 1 base at J, with 9 bases in the middle. Per the germline V gene, CDR1 is DFQATT and CDR2 is SNEGSKA (reference sequence). This CDR3 contains 13 residues. The CDR3 region is CSARAGQNTEAFF. In nucleotides, the CDR3 is TGCAGTGCTAGGGCAGGACAGAACACTGAAGCTTTCTTT.

The rearrangement joins TRBV12-3 or TRBV12-4 to TRBJ2-3, with D maybe TRBD1 (5 bases). The CDR3 extends over 16 amino acids. V was trimmed by 3 bases and J by 3 bases, leaving 16 bases between them. The CDR3 here is CASSFWSAGFTDTQYF. Here the CDR3 DNA reads TGTGCCAGCAGTTTTTGGTCCGCAGGGTTTACAGATACGCAGTATTTT.

This chain connects TRBV20-1 to TRBJ1-2, with D perhaps matching TRBD1 (5 bases). This CDR3 region has 17 residues. CDR1 and CDR2 from the germline V gene are DFQATT and SNEGSKA (reference sequence). CDR3 nucleotide sequence: TGCTGCGCTAGAGAACCGGGACGGAACCGTCTTAACTATGGCTACACCTTC. It translates to CCAREPGRNRLNYGYTF.